The text below deals with one TCR beta chain. Its matching antigen is unknown. The sample is drawn from a study of CD8+CD57+ T cells in acquired aplastic anemia. In the study overall: Yields of DNA that came from sorted CD4+ and CD8+ cells averaged 3.2 ug. Study findings and constraints: Patients and healthy controls showed no significant CD8+ Simpson's diversity difference. Around 30 sequences, all CD8+ CDR3, were shared between patients and controls.

CDR3 and TCR beta VDJ profiling relied on a genomic DNA template. MiXCR was run by TCRdb on the reads, yielding one entry per CDR3 protein. Of about 270,000 distinct CDR3 sequences listed, roughly half are singletons. V shed 1 base and J shed 4 bases, with 10 bases lying between them. This CDR3 comprises 13 residues. Germline V lookup: CDR1 DFQATT, CDR2 SNEGSKA (reference sequence). V gene TRBV20-1 combines with J gene TRBJ1-1; D unresolved. The source material was sorted CD4+, CD8+, or CD8+CD57+ T cells (not recorded which) from PBMCs. The receptor's source is a human donor with severe aplastic anemia or a healthy control (not recorded which). The CDR3 DNA follows: TGCAGTGCTAGAGTTGGGGAGAGCACTGAAGCTTTCTTT. Translated: CSARVGESTEAFF.